This T cell receptor (beta chain) is from a study of T cells in localized non-small cell lung cancer. The germline gives CDR1 SEHNR, CDR2 FQNEAQ (reference sequence). This CDR3 contains 16 residues. V lost 2 bases and J 5 bases, leaving 18 bases between the germline ends. This clone was seen a single time. The repertoire was sequenced with immunoSEQ multiplex PCR; TCRdb's copy has only in-frame clones and lacks some. The sample holds nearly 35,000 clones, around nine tenths seen once. The source material was peripheral blood, sampled before any cancer treatment. V gene TRBV7-9 combines with J gene TRBJ2-5; a weak D match, TRBD2 (8 bases). This receptor was identified in a woman aged 40 to 75 with stage I lung adenocarcinoma. The CDR3 DNA reads TGTGCCAGCAGCTTACTCGGGACTAGGGGGCCGGAGACCCAGTACTTC. Translating it yields CASSLLGTRGPETQYF. Based on the CDR3 plus reference TRBV7-9 and TRBJ2-5, the full variable domain is DTGVSQNPRHKITKRGQNVTFRCDPISEHNRLYWYRQTLGQGPEFLTYFQNEAQLEKSRLLSDRFSAERPKGSFSTLEIQRTEQGDSAMYLCASSLLGTRGPETQYFGPGTRLLVL.